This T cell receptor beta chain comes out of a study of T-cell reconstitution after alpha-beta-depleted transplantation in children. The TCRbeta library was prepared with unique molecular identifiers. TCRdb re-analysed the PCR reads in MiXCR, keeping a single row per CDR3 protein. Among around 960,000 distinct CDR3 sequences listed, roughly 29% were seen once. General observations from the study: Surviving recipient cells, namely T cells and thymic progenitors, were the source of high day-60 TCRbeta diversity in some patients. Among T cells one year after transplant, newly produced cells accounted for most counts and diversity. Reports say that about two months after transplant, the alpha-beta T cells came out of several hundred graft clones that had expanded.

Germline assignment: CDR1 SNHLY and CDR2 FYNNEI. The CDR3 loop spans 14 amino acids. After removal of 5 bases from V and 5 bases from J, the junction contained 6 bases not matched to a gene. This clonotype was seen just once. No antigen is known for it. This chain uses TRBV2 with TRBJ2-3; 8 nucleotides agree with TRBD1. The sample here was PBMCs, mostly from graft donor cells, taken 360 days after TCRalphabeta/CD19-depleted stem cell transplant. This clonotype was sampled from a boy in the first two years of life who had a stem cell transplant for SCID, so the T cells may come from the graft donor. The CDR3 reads CASSQQGVVDTQYF. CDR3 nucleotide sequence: TGTGCCAGCAGTCAACAGGGGGTGGTAGATACGCAGTATTTT.